This T cell receptor (beta chain) came from a study of early T cells in non-severe SARS-CoV-2 infection. TCRdb reprocessed the 5' RACE reads with MiXCR, giving one entry per CDR3 protein. The data hold over 30,000 distinct CDR3 sequences, with roughly 7.1% observed a single time. This clonotype was counted many times. CDR3 length: 11 amino acids. V was clipped by 8 bases and J by 5 bases, with 9 bases between them. The source was whole blood, collected at baseline. V is TRBV12-3 or TRBV12-4 and J is TRBJ1-1; a weak D match, TRBD1 (5 bases). This TCR was recovered from an adult who was a healthcare worker with PCR-confirmed SARS-CoV-2 infection or an uninfected control (not recorded which). The CDR3 DNA reads as TGTGCCAGCGGGGACTGGACTGAAGCTTTCTTT. It yields the protein CASGDWTEAFF.